The next 11 T cell receptor beta chains were all read from a single sample in a study of vaccination and CD4 T cells after COVID-19. These receptors' targets are unknown. Treatment: roughly ten-day PBMC culture with coronavirus spike peptide pools or control peptides (ViraFEST assay). The assay that was used to sequence DNA from cultured CD4+ T cells was the Oncomine TCR Beta short-read assay. In TCRdb, the PCR reads were re-called with MiXCR into one record per CDR3 protein. The sample has approximately 9,500 distinct CDR3 sequences, roughly 24% seen once. Material: CD4+ T cells from blood, cultured in vitro, obtained after SARS-CoV-2 vaccination. Every receptor here comes from a human donor who had recovered from COVID-19.

V usage is TRBV6-1 and J usage is TRBJ2-3, with D possibly matching TRBD2 (6 bases). CDR1 is MNHNS, CDR2 SASEGT, per germline. The CDR3 length is 15 residues. V shed 7 bases and J shed 0 bases, with 14 bases lying between them. Written as DNA, the CDR3 is TGTGCCAGCAAACCAGGACTACACAGCACAGATACGCAGTATTTT. It yields the protein CASKPGLHSTDTQYF.

The sample holds a few counts of this clonotype. The chain employs TRBV7-2 and TRBJ1-1; the D is unclear. Germline V gives CDR1 SGHTA, CDR2 FQGNSA. V was pared by 3 bases and J by 1 base, with 6 bases between. The CDR3 has 13 residues. DNA for the CDR3: TGTGCCAGCAGCTTTACCCCGAACACTGAAGCTTTCTTT. Translating it yields CASSFTPNTEAFF.

This clonotype has just a few counts. The rearrangement joins TRBV10-3 to TRBJ2-3; the D is unclear. The CDR3 length is 13 residues. V was trimmed by 3 bases and J by 2 bases, leaving 6 bases between them. Germline CDR1 is ENHRY and CDR2 is SYGVKD. The CDR3 DNA sequence: TGTGCCATCAGTGACCTGATCACAGATACGCAGTATTTT. This encodes CAISDLITDTQYF.

This clonotype is termed medium-sized. J is TRBJ1-6 and V is TRBV6-5; 9 bases fit TRBD1. The CDR3 contains 15 residues. Germline V gene sequence: CDR1 MNHEY, CDR2 SVGAGI. Trimming took 2 bases from V and 8 from J; bases not matched to a gene: 4. The DNA for the CDR3 is TGTGCCAGCAGTTACGGTGACAGGGGGGATTCACCCCTCCACTTT. It specifies CASSYGDRGDSPLHF.

In its sample, this clonotype was seen a few times. This sequence joins TRBV20-1 and TRBJ1-2; perhaps TRBD1 as D (6 bases). The ends were cut back, 0 bases at V and 0 bases at J, with 17 bases in the middle. The length of the CDR3 is 17 residues. CDR1 and CDR2 (germline): DFQATT, SNEGSKA (reference sequence). CDR3 sequence: CSARDLGGRSTNYGYTF. CDR3 coding DNA: TGCAGTGCTAGAGACTTGGGGGGCAGATCCACTAACTATGGCTACACCTTC.

The rearrangement joins TRBV6-5 to TRBJ1-2; D not certain. The CDR3 contains 14 residues. Trimming cost V 0 bases and J 8 bases, with 13 bases left between them. The germline V gene encodes CDR1 MNHEY and CDR2 SVGAGI. The CDR3 region has the DNA TGTGCCAGCAGTTACTCGTGGGGAGCGGAGGGCTACACCTTC. This gives the protein CASSYSWGAEGYTF.

This clonotype is classed as medium-sized. This sequence joins TRBV7-2 and TRBJ1-6; no clear D. Germline CDR1 is SGHTA and CDR2 is FQGNSA. The ends were cut back, 1 base at V and 9 bases at J, with 13 bases in the middle. The CDR3 extends over 15 amino acids. DNA of the CDR3: TGTGCCAGCAGCTTAGACGCCCTAGGAATTTCACCCCTCCACTTT. It codes for CASSLDALGISPLHF.

This clonotype was counted only a few times. J is TRBJ2-5 and V is TRBV19, with D maybe TRBD1 (6 bases). Germline CDR1 is LNHDA and CDR2 is SQIVND (reference sequence). The V and J ends lost 4 bases and 1 base respectively, with 7 bases between them. This CDR3 has 13 amino acids. This chain's CDR3 is CASSRQAQETQYF. In DNA form, the CDR3 reads TGTGCCAGTAGTAGACAGGCCCAAGAGACCCAGTACTTC. Together with reference TRBV19 and TRBJ2-5, the CDR3 gives the full variable domain: DGGITQSPKYLFRKEGQNVTLSCEQNLNHDAMYWYRQDPGQGLRLIYYSQIVNDFQKGDIAEGYSVSREKKESFPLTVTSAQKNPTAFYLCASSRQAQETQYFGPGTRLLVL.

The gene calls are TRBV24-1 and TRBJ2-6; 10 positions match TRBD1. The CDR3 loop spans 17 amino acids. V gave up 5 bases and J gave up 2 bases; unmatched junction bases: 5. Germline assignment: CDR1 KGHDR and CDR2 SFDVKD. The CDR3 sequence is CATSGGDRGPGANVLTF. In nucleotides, the CDR3 is TGTGCCACCAGTGGCGGAGACAGGGGGCCTGGGGCCAACGTCCTGACTTTC.

The V gene is TRBV7-9, the J gene TRBJ1-2; D ambiguous. This CDR3 has 15 amino acids. V was shortened by 0 bases and J by 8 bases, with 16 bases between the two germline ends. Germline CDR1 SEHNR, CDR2 FQNEAQ (reference sequence). The CDR3 DNA follows: TGTGCCAGCAGCTTAGCGCAGAGGCTCGGAGAGGGCTACACCTTC. Amino acids: CASSLAQRLGEGYTF.

This clonotype was recorded a few times. The gene calls are TRBV9 and TRBJ1-2; D might be TRBD1 (5 bases). The V end was cut by 5 bases, the J end by 3 bases, with 14 bases between. The germline gives CDR1 SGDLS, CDR2 YYNGEE. The CDR3 contains 14 residues. The CDR3 nucleotides are TGTGCCAGCAGTCCCCACGGGGGAGACTATGGCTACACCTTC. Residues: CASSPHGGDYGYTF. The full variable domain, completed using reference TRBV9 and TRBJ1-2, is DSGVTQTPKHLITATGQRVTLRCSPRSGDLSVYWYQQSLDQGLQFLIQYYNGEERAKGNILERFSAQQFPDLHSELNLSSLELGDSALYFCASSPHGGDYGYTFGSGTRLTVV.